These 2 T cell receptor beta chains came from one sample sequenced in a study of CD4 T cells in relation to SARS-CoV-2 and coronaviruses. Before the COVID-19 pandemic, during about 2010-2019, CD4+ T cells were taken from unexposed donors. Isolation of CD4+ T cells took place after roughly nine days in culture. Their antigens remain unidentified. The protocol was immunoSEQ multiplex PCR, while the TCRdb copy is restricted to in-frame clones and leaves out a portion. In the table there are approximately 16,000 clones, around 74% of which are singletons. The specimen sequenced was CD4+ T cells from PBMCs, cultured in vitro. All receptors come from a human donor in good health.

The rearrangement links TRBV7-8 to TRBJ2-3, with D unresolved. The CDR3 totals 13 residues. Per the germline V gene, CDR1 is SGHVS and CDR2 is FQNEAQ. V was pared by 2 bases and J by 6 bases, with 9 bases between. CDR3 loop: CASSLNPQDTQYF. The CDR3 DNA follows: TGTGCCAGCAGCTTAAACCCGCAGGATACGCAGTATTTT.

The rearrangement uses TRBV3-1 (or the pseudogene TRBV3-2) and TRBJ1-2, with D possibly matching TRBD1 (6 bases). The germline gives CDR1 LGHDT, CDR2 YNNKEL (reference sequence). With 7 bases removed from V and 4 bases from J, the gap between germline ends came to 16 bases. The CDR3 has 14 residues. The CDR3 loop is CASTPGQRGYGYTF. CDR3 DNA sequence: TGTGCCAGCACCCCGGGACAACGTGGCTATGGCTACACCTTC.